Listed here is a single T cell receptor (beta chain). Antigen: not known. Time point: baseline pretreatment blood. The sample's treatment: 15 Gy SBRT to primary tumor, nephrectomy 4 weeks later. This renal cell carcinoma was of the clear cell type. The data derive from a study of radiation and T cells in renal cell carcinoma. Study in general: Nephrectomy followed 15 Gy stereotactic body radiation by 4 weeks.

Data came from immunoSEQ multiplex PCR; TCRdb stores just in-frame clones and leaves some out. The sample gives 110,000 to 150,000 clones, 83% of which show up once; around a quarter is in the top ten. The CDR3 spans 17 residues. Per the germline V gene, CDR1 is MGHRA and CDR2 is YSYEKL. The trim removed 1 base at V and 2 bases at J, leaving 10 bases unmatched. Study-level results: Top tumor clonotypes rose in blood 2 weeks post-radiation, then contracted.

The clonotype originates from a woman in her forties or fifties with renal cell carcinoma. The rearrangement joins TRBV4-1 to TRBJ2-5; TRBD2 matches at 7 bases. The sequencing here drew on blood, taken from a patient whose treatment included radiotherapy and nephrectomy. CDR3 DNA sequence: TGCGCCAGCAGCCAAGGTGAGGCGCTAGCGGTACAAGAGACCCAGTACTTC. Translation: CASSQGEALAVQETQYF.